The 27 T cell receptor beta chains below all came from one sample that was sequenced in a study of cytomegalovirus exposure and HLA in healthy donors. Clones were sequenced by immunoSEQ multiplex PCR, and TCRdb holds only the in-frame ones, with some missing. The sample records approximately 180,000 clones, approximately 87% being singletons. The sequencing input was PBMCs. These receptors were taken from a woman aged 25 to 39 in good health and CMV-seronegative.

This chain connects TRBV6-1 to TRBJ1-1, with D possibly being TRBD1 (6 bases). CDR1 is MNHNS, CDR2 SASEGT, per germline. The CDR3 loop spans 11 amino acids. With 4 bases removed from V and 9 bases from J, the gap between germline ends came to 9 bases. The DNA for the CDR3 is TGTGCCAGCAGTGCCGGGACACAAGCTTTCTTT. Translating it yields CASSAGTQAFF.

This chain links TRBV5-5 with TRBJ1-2, with a tentative D call TRBD1 (5 bases). The CDR3 is 14 amino acids. The germline V gene has CDR1 SGHKS and CDR2 YYEKEE (reference sequence). V shed 0 bases and J shed 2 bases, with 8 bases lying between them. CDR3 DNA: TGTGCCAGCAGCTTGGTGACAGCCAACTATGGCTACACCTTC. Translating gives CASSLVTANYGYTF.

The chain uses TRBV11-2 and TRBJ1-1; 7 bases match TRBD1. The J segment lost 4 bases and the V segment lost 5 bases, leaving 4 bases of the junction unmatched. This CDR3 region has 13 residues. CDR1 is SGHAT, CDR2 FQNNGV, per germline. CDR3: CASSVGTATEAFF. The CDR3 nucleotides read TGTGCCAGCAGCGTGGGGACAGCCACTGAAGCTTTCTTT.

This sequence joins TRBV4-1 and TRBJ2-5, with 10 bases matching TRBD1. V shed 4 bases and J 5 bases; nucleotides not matched to a gene: 7. CDR1 and CDR2 from the germline V gene are MGHRA and YSYEKL. This CDR3 has 15 amino acids. The CDR3 DNA reads as TGCGCCAGCAGCCCAGGGACAGGGGATGGGGAGACCCAGTACTTC. It encodes CASSPGTGDGETQYF.

The genes are TRBV4-1 and TRBJ1-5, with 11 bases lining up with TRBD1. Looked up from germline, CDR1 is MGHRA and CDR2 is YSYEKL. The CDR3 extends over 16 amino acids. With V trimmed by 2 bases and J by 5 bases, 5 bases remained unmatched. This CDR3 reads CASSQFGQGADQPQHF. The DNA for the CDR3 is TGCGCCAGCAGCCAATTTGGACAGGGGGCGGATCAGCCCCAGCATTTT.

As DNA, the CDR3 is TGTGCCAGCAGTACCAAGGGGGCCTTCAATCAGCCCCAGCATTTT. It translates to CASSTKGAFNQPQHF. This chain connects TRBV27 to TRBJ1-5, with 7 nucleotides matching TRBD1. Trimming at V came to 5 bases and at J to 3 bases, leaving 7 bases not matched to a gene. Germline CDR1 reads MNHEY; CDR2 reads SMNVEV (reference sequence). This CDR3 is 15 amino acids long.

V is TRBV18 and J is TRBJ2-2; TRBD1 matches 8 bases. V shed 2 bases, J shed 6 bases, and the junction held 8 bases outside the gene matches. In germline, CDR1 is KGHSH, CDR2 LQKENI. The CDR3 length is 16 residues. CDR3: CASSPNAQGVSGELFF. The CDR3, as DNA: TGTGCCAGCTCACCAAATGCACAGGGGGTCTCCGGGGAGCTGTTTTTT.

This sequence joins TRBV12-5 and TRBJ1-3, with a possible D match to TRBD1 (5 bases). The CDR3 spans 13 residues. Trimming took 7 bases from V and 9 from J, leaving 16 bases between them. From germline, CDR1 is LGHNT and CDR2 FRNRAP. The chain's CDR3 is CASARQLGSTIYF. CDR3 DNA sequence: TGTGCTAGTGCCCGACAGCTAGGTTCCACCATATATTTT.

This rearrangement joins TRBV4-3 to TRBJ1-6; 7 positions match TRBD1. The trim removed 0 bases at V and 4 bases at J, leaving 3 bases unmatched. Germline CDR1 is LGHNA and CDR2 is YSLEER. CDR3 length: 16 residues. CDR3 protein: CASSQEGGPYNSPLHF. CDR3 nucleotides: TGCGCCAGCAGCCAAGAAGGGGGCCCATATAATTCACCCCTCCACTTT.

The V gene is TRBV10-2, the J gene TRBJ1-2; D perhaps matches TRBD1 (5 bases). Per the germline V gene, CDR1 is WSHSY and CDR2 is SAAADI. The CDR3 has 13 residues. V lost 2 bases to trimming and J lost 8 bases, with 12 bases between them. The CDR3 loop reads CASSEGAGLGYTF. The CDR3 DNA reads as TGCGCCAGCAGTGAGGGGGCGGGGTTGGGCTACACCTTC.

J is TRBJ1-1 and V is TRBV19, with 11 bases matching TRBD1. J lost 4 bases, V lost 7 bases, and 2 bases had no gene match. Per the germline V gene, CDR1 is LNHDA and CDR2 is SQIVND (reference sequence). The CDR3 length is 13 residues. The CDR3 sequence: CASTGTGGTEAFF. The CDR3, as DNA: TGTGCCAGTACTGGGACAGGGGGCACTGAAGCTTTCTTT.

This clone was seen more than once but under ten times. The CDR3 spells CASSQDQGAGNYGYTF. CDR3 nucleotide sequence: TGTGCCAGCAGCCAAGATCAAGGCGCAGGGAACTATGGCTACACCTTC. The V gene is TRBV4-2, the J gene TRBJ1-2; D might be TRBD1 (5 bases). V lost 0 bases and J 2 bases, leaving 13 bases between the germline ends. The V gene's germline CDR1 is LGHNA and CDR2 YNFKEQ. CDR3 length: 16 residues.

Only one count was recorded for this clone. The CDR3 is CASSRGTVNEQFF. The CDR3 nucleotides are TGTGCCAGCAGCCGTGGGACAGTCAATGAGCAGTTCTTC. V is TRBV6-5 and J is TRBJ2-1, with 7 bases that match TRBD1. This CDR3 is 13 amino acids long. The ends lost 6 bases at V and 6 bases at J; junction bases unmatched: 5. Germline V gene data show CDR1 as MNHEY and CDR2 as SVGAGI.

This sequence joins TRBV19 and TRBJ1-2; 9 bases map to TRBD1. The CDR3 spans 15 residues. The trim removed 4 bases at V and 4 bases at J, leaving 7 bases unmatched. In germline, CDR1 is LNHDA, CDR2 SQIVND (reference sequence). This CDR3 is CASSSSLTGGYGYTF. Here the CDR3 DNA reads TGTGCCAGTAGTAGTTCCTTGACAGGGGGCTATGGCTACACCTTC.

V usage is TRBV5-1 and J usage is TRBJ2-1; 7 bases line up with TRBD1. The germline gives CDR1 SGHRS, CDR2 YFSETQ. Trimming took 7 bases from V and 9 from J; bases not matched to a gene: 10. This CDR3 region has 13 residues. The CDR3 loop is CASLVTAGGEQFF. Written as DNA, the CDR3 is TGCGCCAGCTTAGTAACCGCAGGGGGTGAGCAGTTCTTC.

This clone was seen a single time. The chain employs TRBV29-1 and TRBJ1-4; 7 bases line up with TRBD1. Per germline, CDR1 SQVTM and CDR2 ANQGSEA. The CDR3 contains 13 residues. V shed 4 bases and J 5 bases; nucleotides not matched to a gene: 4. Here the CDR3 reads CSVGGQYNEKLFF. In nucleotides, the CDR3 is TGCAGCGTTGGGGGACAGTACAATGAAAAACTGTTTTTT.

The chain recombines TRBV4-2 with TRBJ2-2; D gene uncertain. This CDR3 has 15 amino acids. CDR1 and CDR2 (germline): LGHNA, YNFKEQ. Trimming removed 0 bases from V and 4 bases from J, with 9 bases in between. Here the CDR3 reads CASSQDGSSTGELFF. CDR3 nucleotide sequence: TGTGCCAGCAGCCAAGATGGCAGTTCCACCGGGGAGCTGTTTTTT.

This chain uses TRBV19 with TRBJ2-1; D perhaps matches TRBD2 (6 bases). The CDR3 runs 12 residues. V lost 6 bases, J lost 5 bases, and 8 bases lay in between. Per the germline V gene, CDR1 is LNHDA and CDR2 is SQIVND (reference sequence). The CDR3 bases are TGTGCCAGTAGCGGAGGGGACAATGAGCAGTTCTTC. This gives the protein CASSGGDNEQFF.

The V and J genes are TRBV7-2 and TRBJ1-1; no firm D call. CDR1 SGHTA and CDR2 FQGNSA come from the germline V gene. CDR3 size: 14 residues. Trimming removed 5 bases from V and 1 base from J, with 11 bases in between. CDR3 protein: CASSLPLGNTEAFF. Here the CDR3 DNA reads TGTGCCAGCAGCCTACCACTTGGGAACACTGAAGCTTTCTTT.

The chain couples TRBV11-2 to TRBJ2-3, with 10 bases aligning to TRBD1. J was trimmed by 5 bases and V by 5 bases; bases with no gene match: 13. The CDR3 has 17 residues. Per germline, CDR1 SGHAT and CDR2 FQNNGV. The DNA of the CDR3 is TGTGCCAGCAGCACCACGCCGGGACAGGGGCCCCGAGATACGCAGTATTTT. Protein sequence: CASSTTPGQGPRDTQYF.

J is TRBJ2-1 and V is TRBV23-1; TRBD1 matches 7 bases. TRBV23-1 falls under the ORF class, with uncertain function. This CDR3 region has 17 residues. Germline trimming cut 0 bases from V and 0 bases from J; bases unmatched to any gene: 5. The CDR3 DNA sequence: TGCGCCAGCAGTCAATCGATAGGGGGCCCCTCCTACAATGAGCAGTTCTTC. This codes for CASSQSIGGPSYNEQFF.

CDR3 protein: CASSPGTGTYGYTF. The CDR3 nucleotides read TGTGCCAGCAGTCCCGGGACAGGGACATACGGCTACACCTTC. The chain uses TRBV2 and TRBJ1-2; 9 bases agree with TRBD1. Germline CDR1 and CDR2: SNHLY and FYNNEI. This CDR3 contains 14 residues. V dropped 5 bases and J dropped 8; count of bases not matched to a gene: 9.

The rearrangement joins TRBV10-3 to TRBJ1-2, with TRBD1 matching over 12 bases. Germline V CDR1 and CDR2: ENHRY, SYGVKD. This CDR3 is 18 amino acids long. J was trimmed by 1 base and V by 8 bases; bases with no gene match: 14. CDR3 nucleotides: TGTGCCATCGGGGGCAATGGGACAGGGGGCTCCCTTAACTATGGCTACACCTTC. Its protein is CAIGGNGTGGSLNYGYTF.

This clone was observed at least ten times. CDR3: CASSPGLAGGYNEQFF. The CDR3 coding sequence is TGTGCCAGCAGCCCTGGACTAGCGGGGGGGTACAATGAGCAGTTCTTC. This sequence joins TRBV4-2 and TRBJ2-1, with 15 bases fitting TRBD2. Germline-derived CDR1 and CDR2 are LGHNA and YNFKEQ. Trimming took 4 bases from V and 4 from J; bases not matched to a gene: 2. The CDR3 loop spans 16 amino acids.

The chain uses TRBV14 and TRBJ2-7; D is unresolved. Trimming removed 2 bases from V and 0 bases from J, with 14 bases in between. CDR3 length: 16 amino acids. The germline CDR1 and CDR2 sequences are SGHDN and FVKESK. The CDR3 reads CASSQRSPRSSYEQYF. In nucleotides, the CDR3 is TGTGCCAGCAGCCAAAGAAGTCCACGGAGCTCCTACGAGCAGTACTTC.

This chain connects TRBV6-4 to TRBJ2-3; TRBD2 aligns across 8 bases. The germline V gene has CDR1 MRHNA and CDR2 SNTAGT. The J segment lost 1 base and the V segment lost 0 bases, leaving 6 bases of the junction unmatched. The length of the CDR3 is 17 residues. In DNA form, the CDR3 reads TGTGCCAGCAGTGACTCGGTTGCTAGCGGGCGCACAGATACGCAGTATTTT. Encoded protein: CASSDSVASGRTDTQYF.

This clone was found once. The V and J genes are TRBV5-1 and TRBJ2-3; D not certain. Germline V gene sequence: CDR1 SGHRS, CDR2 YFSETQ. This CDR3 is built from 14 residues. V was trimmed by 0 bases and J by 3 bases, leaving 8 bases between them. The DNA for the CDR3 is TGCGCCAGCAGCTTGGGAGGTAGTACAGATACGCAGTATTTT. It translates to CASSLGGSTDTQYF.